This T cell receptor (beta chain) was recorded in a study of blood T cell repertoires in COVID-19. Study-wide context: COVID-19 samples, acute and convalescent, were from the United States, Italy and Spain. In each case, the material was cDNA or gDNA derived from T cells, B-cell-depleted T cells, or PBMCs.

CDR3 length: 19 residues. CDR1 and CDR2 (germline): LGHDT, YNNKEL (reference sequence). J lost 2 bases, V lost 0 bases, and 11 bases had no gene match. Methods used by the authors: How many nucleated cells were present was estimated from reference gene primer amplification. Measured with immunoSEQ multiplex PCR; TCRdb has only the in-frame clones, and not every one. For V, J and clone size, that table is used; D and trimming come from the DNA. The profile shows 66,000 or so clones, 85% to 90% of them singletons. The source material was peripheral blood. The receptor was derived from a man over 45 with active COVID-19. The chain joins TRBV3-1 (or the pseudogene TRBV3-2) to TRBJ2-1; 9 bases line up with TRBD2. CDR3 in DNA: TGTGCCAGCAGCCAAGATATAGGAGGAGCTAGCGGGACCTACAATGAGCAGTTCTTC. Protein: CASSQDIGGASGTYNEQFF.